This is a list of T cell receptor beta chains from one sample in a study of OX40 agonist ivuxolimab in advanced cancers. Repertoires were generated with immunoSEQ multiplex PCR, while TCRdb's copy carries only in-frame clones and drops some. The sample has fewer than 90,000 clones, around 87% seen once. The sample was CD4+ or CD8+ T cells sorted from blood, taken in a trial of the OX40 agonist ivuxolimab. These receptor sequences come from an adult with an advanced solid tumor such as melanoma, head and neck, liver or kidney cancer. Each CDR3 is given with its conserved first and last residue. The order of the fields is D gene, V gene, J gene, CDR3 protein. The D gene is left open where the match is weak.

>TRBD1|TRBV5-1|TRBJ2-3
CASSQTGGIGTDTQYF
>NA|TRBV6-5|TRBJ1-1
CASSSITGNTEAFF
>TRBD1|TRBV6-5|TRBJ1-6
CASRMDRGSPLHF
>NA|TRBV15|TRBJ2-2
CATSRDEDGELFF
>NA|TRBV7-9|TRBJ1-2
CASSPSFVRGAVYGYTF
>NA|TRBV7-3|TRBJ2-3
CASSQGFLGTQYF
>TRBD2|TRBV15|TRBJ2-2
CATSISGGYTGELFF
>TRBD2|TRBV5-1|TRBJ2-1
CASSLRGSGGPQDEQFF
>NA|TRBV28|TRBJ1-1
CASSSRGRSAEAFF
>NA|TRBV6-1|TRBJ1-6
CASSRNSPLHF
>NA|TRBV5-1|TRBJ2-5
CASSTQETQYF
>NA|TRBV9|TRBJ1-4
CASSVAGEEDEKLFF
>TRBD2|TRBV18|TRBJ2-1
CASSAGGGYYNEQFF
>NA|TRBV28|TRBJ1-4
CASTTSHEKLFF
>NA|TRBV15|TRBJ1-2
CATSRDPGGYGYTF
>TRBD1|TRBV6-1|TRBJ1-2
CASSAPVGDRGRYYGYTF
>NA|TRBV6-6|TRBJ1-5
CASGTSNQPQHF
>NA|TRBV5-1|TRBJ2-7
CASSLALTGPLDEQYF
>NA|TRBV18|TRBJ2-7
CASSLLRGPGEQYF
>NA|TRBV18|TRBJ2-2
CASSSNSYGELFF
>TRBD1|TRBV7-7|TRBJ2-5
CASSLTGVRETQYF
>NA|TRBV28|TRBJ2-7
CASSSLDRPYEQYF
>NA|TRBV5-1|TRBJ2-5
CASSLGSTDQTQYF
>TRBD2|TRBV9|TRBJ2-7
CASSRGGRLAGTYEQYF
>NA|TRBV4-3|TRBJ2-3
CASSQESWATSTQYF
>NA|TRBV25-1|TRBJ1-6
CASSMGLIGNSPLHF
>TRBD1|TRBV6-5|TRBJ1-1
CASSTRDRGVPEAFF